Below, 14 T cell receptor beta chains from the same sample are listed, as sequenced in a study of regulatory T cells in long-lasting Graves disease (dated by TCRdb to the early 2020s). The sample's time point label, in plain terms: persistent/refractory GD, antithyroid drugs over 5 years with positive TRAb. For both TCR sequencing and RNA sequencing, RNA was extracted from PBMCs using TRIzol. The library relied on multiplex PCR. The instrument was an Illumina HiSeq 4000. CDR3 regions were amplified by Arm-PCR with iRepertoire HTBI primers to construct TCR beta libraries. TCRdb reprocessed the public reads (quality trimming at Q25 with fastp, clone calling with MiXCR) and kept in-frame beta chains. Rows matching on CDR3 protein sequence are summarized as one entry with the most common DNA and genes. This sample gives 450,000 or so distinct CDR3 sequences in total; roughly 20% of them show up just once. The biggest ten clones account for less than 9% of the sample.

The material was peripheral blood mononuclear cells (PBMCs), obtained when the disease was refractory, from a patient treated with antithyroid drugs. All receptors come from a female donor with Graves disease.

For this clonotype: One base away lies a much larger clone, so this may be a sequencing read error. This chain uses TRBV20-1 with TRBJ1-1; no definite D call. CDR1 and CDR2 from the germline V gene are DFQATT and SNEGSKA (reference sequence). This CDR3 contains 12 residues. The CDR3 DNA reads TGCAGTGCGACAAGGGAGAACACTGGAGCTTTCTTT. This encodes CSATRENTGAFF.

V and J are TRBV29-1 and TRBJ2-5; D perhaps matches TRBD1 (5 bases). Looked up from germline, CDR1 is SQVTM and CDR2 is ANQGSEA. The CDR3 has 18 amino acids. Trimming removed 7 bases from V and 2 bases from J, with 29 bases in between. The DNA for the CDR3 is TGCAGCGCACACAGGTCGCGGTTTGGCAGGGTCCTTCAAGAGACCCAGTACTTC. It encodes CSAHRSRFGRVLQETQYF.

This clonotype appeared a few times. The V call is TRBV19, the J call TRBJ2-2; TRBD1 agrees at 12 bases. This CDR3 spans 16 amino acids. The junction had 1 base not matched to a gene; V was cut back by 1 base and J by 4 bases. CDR1 LNHDA and CDR2 SQIVND come from the germline V gene (reference sequence). CDR3 bases: TGTGCCAGTAGTATAGGGGACAGGGGGCCCACCGGGGAGCTGTTTTTT. Its protein is CASSIGDRGPTGELFF.

Comments on this clonotype: A much larger clone is a single base away; this may be a read error. The CDR3 region has the DNA TGTGCCAGCAGTTGGGACCCACCTGGGGAGCAGTACTTC. It translates to CASSWDPPGEQYF. The chain employs TRBV6-2 or TRBV6-3 and TRBJ2-7; possibly TRBD1 or TRBD2 for D (5 bases each). Germline CDR1 and CDR2: MNHEY and SVGEGT. The V end lost 4 bases, the J end lost 7 bases, and 14 bases lay between the germline ends. The CDR3 contains 13 residues.

The chain joins TRBV7-9 to TRBJ2-2; maybe TRBD1 (5 bases). The CDR3 has 17 amino acids. The V end was cut by 2 bases, the J end by 3 bases, with 16 bases between. Germline V lookup: CDR1 SEHNR, CDR2 FQNEAQ (reference sequence). In DNA, the CDR3 is TGTGCCAGCAGCTTAATCTGGGGCGAAGAGGACACCGGGGAGCTGTTTTTT. This gives the protein CASSLIWGEEDTGELFF.

The chain recombines TRBV4-3 with TRBJ1-1; tentative D call: TRBD1 (5 bases). Germline CDR1 LGHNA, CDR2 YSLEER. The V end lost 1 base, the J end lost 10 bases, and 13 bases lay between the germline ends. The CDR3 is 13 amino acids. The CDR3 loop is CASSQGGTTGAFF. As DNA, the CDR3 is TGCGCCAGCAGCCAAGGAGGGACTACCGGAGCTTTCTTT.

This clonotype was detected many times. This sequence joins TRBV29-1 and TRBJ1-1; no firm D call. CDR1 is SQVTM and CDR2 is ANQGSEA in the germline V gene. The CDR3 has 14 amino acids. V was cut by 6 bases and J by 4 bases, with 18 bases left in between. CDR3 protein: CSVFGVGGGTEAFF. The CDR3 region has the DNA TGCAGCGTATTTGGGGTTGGTGGTGGCACTGAAGCTTTCTTT.

This clonotype was counted between two and nine times. Possible read error: a much larger clone is one base away. The chain links TRBV28 to TRBJ1-4; the D gene is possibly TRBD1 (6 bases). CDR1 is MDHEN and CDR2 is SYDVKM in the germline V gene. The CDR3 is made up of 11 amino acids. The V end was cut by 5 bases, the J end by 16 bases, with 14 bases between. The CDR3 DNA reads as TGTGCCAGCAGTATCAGGGGATTGCCGTTTTTT. Its protein is CASSIRGLPFF.

This clonotype was detected a few times. A much larger clonotype is one base distant, so this may be a read error. Here the CDR3 DNA reads TGTGCCAGCAGCTCGTTGGGACACCAAGAGACCCAGTACTTC. This gives the protein CASSSLGHQETQYF. The chain links TRBV7-9 to TRBJ2-5; either TRBD1 or TRBD2 may fit D (5 bases each). V lost 4 bases and J lost 0, with 9 bases in between. This CDR3 has 14 amino acids. Germline-derived CDR1 and CDR2 are SEHNR and FQNEAQ (reference sequence). Full variable domain (outside the CDR3, taken from reference TRBV7-9 and TRBJ2-5): DTGVSQNPRHKITKRGQNVTFRCDPISEHNRLYWYRQTLGQGPEFLTYFQNEAQLEKSRLLSDRFSAERPKGSFSTLEIQRTEQGDSAMYLCASSSLGHQETQYFGPGTRLLVL.

This clonotype was seen ten or more times. DNA for the CDR3: TGTGCCAGCAGTTTTATCAGGGGAGTCAATCAGCCCCAGCATTTT. Translation gives CASSFIRGVNQPQHF. This chain joins TRBV28 and TRBJ1-5; perhaps TRBD1 as D (6 bases). Trimming pared 3 bases from V and 3 bases from J, leaving 12 bases between. Per the germline V gene, CDR1 is MDHEN and CDR2 is SYDVKM. This CDR3 has 15 residues. The full variable domain, rest sourced from reference TRBV28 and TRBJ1-5, is DVKVTQSSRYLVKRTGEKVFLECVQDMDHENMFWYRQDPGLGLRLIYFSYDVKMKEKGDIPEGYSVSREKKERFSLILESASTNQTSMYLCASSFIRGVNQPQHFGDGTRLSIL.

This clonotype was counted at least ten times. This chain joins TRBV12-3 or TRBV12-4 and TRBJ2-5; a weak D match, TRBD1 (6 bases). V was shortened by 5 bases and J by 5 bases, with 12 bases between the two germline ends. The CDR3 extends over 13 amino acids. The DNA for the CDR3 is TGTGCCAGCAGTCCACAGCAGGGGGAGACCCAGTACTTC. Translating gives CASSPQQGETQYF.

The genes are TRBV29-1 and TRBJ1-1; D gene ambiguous. Germline loops: CDR1 SQVTM, CDR2 ANQGSEA. CDR3 size: 13 residues. V was pared by 5 bases and J by 1 base, with 11 bases between. The CDR3 DNA follows: TGCAGCGTTACCCCGGACGGGAACACTGAAGCTTTCTTT. Residues: CSVTPDGNTEAFF.

In this sample, this clonotype turned up a few times. The chain uses TRBV3-1 and TRBJ1-2; D is ambiguous. CDR3 size: 12 residues. V lost 0 bases to trimming and J lost 8 bases, with 7 bases between them. The germline gives CDR1 LGHDT, CDR2 YNNKEL (reference sequence). CDR3: CASSQDEGGYTF. CDR3 in DNA: TGTGCCAGCAGCCAAGATGAGGGAGGCTACACCTTC.

The rearrangement joins TRBV5-4 to TRBJ1-1; no firm D call. The CDR3 loop spans 13 amino acids. Between the trimmed V and J ends, which lost 9 bases and 4 bases, there was a span of 16 bases. Looked up from germline, CDR1 is SGHNT and CDR2 is YYREEE (reference sequence). The CDR3 bases are TGTGCCACTTCGAGTTCTTCCATCACTGAAGCTTTCTTT. It yields the protein CATSSSSITEAFF.